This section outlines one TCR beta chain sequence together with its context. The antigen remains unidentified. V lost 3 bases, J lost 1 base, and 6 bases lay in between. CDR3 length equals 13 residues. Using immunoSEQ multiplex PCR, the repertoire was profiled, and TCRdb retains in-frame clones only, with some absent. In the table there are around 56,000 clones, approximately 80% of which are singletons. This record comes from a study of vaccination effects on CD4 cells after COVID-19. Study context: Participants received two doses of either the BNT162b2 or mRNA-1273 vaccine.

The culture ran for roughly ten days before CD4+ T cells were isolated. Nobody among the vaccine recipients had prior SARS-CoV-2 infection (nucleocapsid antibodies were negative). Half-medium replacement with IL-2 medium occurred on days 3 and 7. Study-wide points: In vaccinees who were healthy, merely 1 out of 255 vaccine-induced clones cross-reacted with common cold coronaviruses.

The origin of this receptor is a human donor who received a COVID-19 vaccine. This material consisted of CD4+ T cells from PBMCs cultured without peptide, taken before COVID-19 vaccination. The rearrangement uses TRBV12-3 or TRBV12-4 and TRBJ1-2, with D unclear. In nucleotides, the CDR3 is TGTGCCAGCAGTTTCAACAGTAACTATGGCTACACCTTC. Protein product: CASSFNSNYGYTF.